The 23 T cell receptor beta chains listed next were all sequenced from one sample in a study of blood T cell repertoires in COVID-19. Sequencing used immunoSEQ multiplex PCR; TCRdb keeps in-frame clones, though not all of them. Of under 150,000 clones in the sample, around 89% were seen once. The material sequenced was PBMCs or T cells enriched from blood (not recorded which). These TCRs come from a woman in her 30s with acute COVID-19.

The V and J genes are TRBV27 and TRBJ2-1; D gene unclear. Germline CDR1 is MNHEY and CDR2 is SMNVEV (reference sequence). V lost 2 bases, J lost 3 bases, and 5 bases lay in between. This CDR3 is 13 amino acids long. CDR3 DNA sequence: TGTGCCAGCAGTTTAATCTACTACAATGAGCAGTTCTTC. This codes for CASSLIYYNEQFF.

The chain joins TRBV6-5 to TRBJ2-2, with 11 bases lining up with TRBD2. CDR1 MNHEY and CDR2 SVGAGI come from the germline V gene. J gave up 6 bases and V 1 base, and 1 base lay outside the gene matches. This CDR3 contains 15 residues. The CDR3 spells CASSYLAGGAGELFF. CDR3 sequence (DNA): TGTGCCAGCAGTTACTTAGCGGGAGGGGCCGGGGAGCTGTTTTTT.

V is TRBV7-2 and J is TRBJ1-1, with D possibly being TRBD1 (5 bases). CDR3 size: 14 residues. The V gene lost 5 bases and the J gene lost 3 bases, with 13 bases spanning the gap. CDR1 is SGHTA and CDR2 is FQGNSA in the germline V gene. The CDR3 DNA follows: TGTGCCAGCAGCATGCAAGGGGCCTACACTGAAGCTTTCTTT. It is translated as CASSMQGAYTEAFF.

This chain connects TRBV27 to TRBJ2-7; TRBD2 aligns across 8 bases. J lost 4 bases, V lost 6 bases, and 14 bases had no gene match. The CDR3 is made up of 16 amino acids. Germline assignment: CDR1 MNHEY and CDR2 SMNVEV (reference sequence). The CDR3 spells CASRPSGGQEGYEQYF. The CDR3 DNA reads TGTGCCAGCAGACCATCGGGGGGGCAGGAAGGGTACGAGCAGTACTTC.

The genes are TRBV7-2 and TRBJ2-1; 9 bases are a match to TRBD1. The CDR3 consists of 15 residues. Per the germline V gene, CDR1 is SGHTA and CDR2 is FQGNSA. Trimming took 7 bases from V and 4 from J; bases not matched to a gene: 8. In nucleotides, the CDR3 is TGTGCCAGCACGGAGCGGGACAGGGAATACAATGAGCAGTTCTTC. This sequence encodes CASTERDREYNEQFF.

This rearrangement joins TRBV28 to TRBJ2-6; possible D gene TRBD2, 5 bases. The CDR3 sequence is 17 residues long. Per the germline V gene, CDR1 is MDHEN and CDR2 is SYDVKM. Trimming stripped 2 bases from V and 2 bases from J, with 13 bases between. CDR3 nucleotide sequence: TGTGCCAGCAGTTTAGGATCCGAGGGCCCTGGGGCCAACGTCCTGACTTTC. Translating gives CASSLGSEGPGANVLTF.

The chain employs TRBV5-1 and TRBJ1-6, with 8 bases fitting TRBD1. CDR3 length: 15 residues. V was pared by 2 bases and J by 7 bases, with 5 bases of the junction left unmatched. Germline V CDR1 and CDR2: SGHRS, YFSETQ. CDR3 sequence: CASSFQGAPNSPLHF. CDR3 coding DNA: TGCGCCAGCAGCTTCCAGGGGGCTCCAAATTCACCCCTCCACTTT.

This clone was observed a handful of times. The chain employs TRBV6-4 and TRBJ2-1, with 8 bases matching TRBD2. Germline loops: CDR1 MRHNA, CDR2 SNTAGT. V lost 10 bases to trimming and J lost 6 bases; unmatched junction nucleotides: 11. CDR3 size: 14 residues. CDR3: CATSASGSVNEQFF. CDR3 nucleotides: TGTGCCACCTCAGCCAGCGGGAGCGTCAATGAGCAGTTCTTC.

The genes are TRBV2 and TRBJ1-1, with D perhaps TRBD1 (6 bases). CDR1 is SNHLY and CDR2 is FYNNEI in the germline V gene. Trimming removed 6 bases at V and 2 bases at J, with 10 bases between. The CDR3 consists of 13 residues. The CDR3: CASRRQANTEAFF. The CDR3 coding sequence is TGTGCCAGCAGGCGACAGGCCAACACTGAAGCTTTCTTT.

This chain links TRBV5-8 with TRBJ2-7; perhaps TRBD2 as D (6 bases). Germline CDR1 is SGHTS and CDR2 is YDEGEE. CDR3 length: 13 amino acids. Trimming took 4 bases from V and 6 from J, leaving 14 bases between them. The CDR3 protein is CASSATSVGEQYF. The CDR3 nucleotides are TGTGCCAGCAGCGCGACTAGTGTCGGCGAGCAGTACTTC.

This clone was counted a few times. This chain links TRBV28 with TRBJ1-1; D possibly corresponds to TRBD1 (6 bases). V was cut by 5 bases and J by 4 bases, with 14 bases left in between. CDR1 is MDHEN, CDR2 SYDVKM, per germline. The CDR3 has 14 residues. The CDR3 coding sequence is TGTGCCAGCAGTCCCCCCGAGGGGGTCACTGAAGCTTTCTTT. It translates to CASSPPEGVTEAFF.

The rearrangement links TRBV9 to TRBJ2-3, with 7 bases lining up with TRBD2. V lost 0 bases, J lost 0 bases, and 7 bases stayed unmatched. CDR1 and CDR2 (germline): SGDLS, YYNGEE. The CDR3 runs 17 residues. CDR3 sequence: CASSVGVGGSSTDTQYF. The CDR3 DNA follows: TGTGCCAGCAGCGTAGGAGTCGGCGGGAGCAGCACAGATACGCAGTATTTT.

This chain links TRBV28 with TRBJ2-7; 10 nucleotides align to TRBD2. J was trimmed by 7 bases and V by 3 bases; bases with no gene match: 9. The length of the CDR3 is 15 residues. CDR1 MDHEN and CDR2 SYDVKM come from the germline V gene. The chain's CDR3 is CASSLVVAGGWEQYF. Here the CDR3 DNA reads TGTGCCAGCAGTTTGGTGGTAGCGGGAGGATGGGAGCAGTACTTC.

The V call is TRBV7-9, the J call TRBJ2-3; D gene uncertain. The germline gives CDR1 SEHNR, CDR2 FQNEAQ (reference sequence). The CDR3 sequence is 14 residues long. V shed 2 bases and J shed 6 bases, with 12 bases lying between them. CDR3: CASSLSPSYDTQYF. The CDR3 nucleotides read TGTGCCAGCAGCTTATCACCTTCCTACGATACGCAGTATTTT.

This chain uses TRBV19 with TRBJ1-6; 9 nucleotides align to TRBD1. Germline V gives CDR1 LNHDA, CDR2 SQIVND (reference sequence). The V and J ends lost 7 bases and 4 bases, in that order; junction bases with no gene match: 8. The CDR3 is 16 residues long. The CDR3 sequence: CASNRQGETYNSPLHF. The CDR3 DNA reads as TGTGCCAGTAATCGACAGGGGGAAACTTATAATTCACCCCTCCACTTT.

Here the CDR3 DNA reads TGTGCCAGCAGCTTAGTCAGGGATCAGCCCCAGCATTTT. Amino acids: CASSLVRDQPQHF. The V and J genes are TRBV7-2 and TRBJ1-5; a possible D gene is TRBD1 (5 bases). With 1 base removed from V and 5 bases from J, the gap between germline ends came to 6 bases. Germline V lookup: CDR1 SGHTA, CDR2 FQGNSA. The CDR3 spans 13 residues.

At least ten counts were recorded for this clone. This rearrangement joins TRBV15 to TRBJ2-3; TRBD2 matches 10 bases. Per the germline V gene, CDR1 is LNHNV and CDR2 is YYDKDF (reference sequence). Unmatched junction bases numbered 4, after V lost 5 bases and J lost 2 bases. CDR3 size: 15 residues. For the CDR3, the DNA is TGTGCCACCAGCCAAACTAGCGGGATCACAGATACGCAGTATTTT. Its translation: CATSQTSGITDTQYF.

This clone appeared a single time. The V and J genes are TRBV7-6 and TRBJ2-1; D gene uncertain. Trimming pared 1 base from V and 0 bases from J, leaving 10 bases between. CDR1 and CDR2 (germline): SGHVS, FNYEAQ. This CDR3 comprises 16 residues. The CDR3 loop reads CASSLVAESSYNEQFF. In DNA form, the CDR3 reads TGTGCCAGCAGCTTAGTGGCGGAGAGCTCCTACAATGAGCAGTTCTTC.

DNA of the CDR3: TGTGCCAGCAGCTTAGAGACAGGGGCCCCCTACGAGCAGTACTTC. It encodes CASSLETGAPYEQYF. This chain uses TRBV7-2 with TRBJ2-7; the match to TRBD1 covers 8 bases. V lost 1 base and J lost 2; bases outside the gene matches: 4. Per germline, CDR1 SGHTA and CDR2 FQGNSA. This CDR3 is 15 amino acids long. Full variable domain (rest looked up from reference TRBV7-2 and TRBJ2-7): GAGVSQSPSNKVTEKGKDVELRCDPISGHTALYWYRQSLGQGLEFLIYFQGNSAPDKSGLPSDRFSAERTGGSVSTLTIQRTQQEDSAVYLCASSLETGAPYEQYFGPGTRLTVT.

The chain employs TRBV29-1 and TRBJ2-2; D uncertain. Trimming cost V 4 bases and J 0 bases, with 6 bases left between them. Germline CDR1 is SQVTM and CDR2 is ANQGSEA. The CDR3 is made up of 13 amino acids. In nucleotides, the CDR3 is TGCAGCGTTGTTATAGCGAACACCGGGGAGCTGTTTTTT. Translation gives CSVVIANTGELFF.

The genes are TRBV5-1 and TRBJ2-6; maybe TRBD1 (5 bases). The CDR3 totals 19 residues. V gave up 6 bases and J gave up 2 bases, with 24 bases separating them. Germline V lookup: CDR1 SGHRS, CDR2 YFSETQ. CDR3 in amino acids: CASMDPRGARSTGANVLTF. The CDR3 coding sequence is TGCGCCAGCATGGACCCTAGGGGCGCAAGGTCCACTGGGGCCAACGTCCTGACTTTC.

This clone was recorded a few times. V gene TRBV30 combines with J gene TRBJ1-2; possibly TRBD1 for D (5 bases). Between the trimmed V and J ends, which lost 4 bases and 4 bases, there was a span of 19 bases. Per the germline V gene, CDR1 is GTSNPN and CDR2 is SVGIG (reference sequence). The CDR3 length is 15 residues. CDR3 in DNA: TGTGCCTGGACTCGACGAGACAGAGGCCTCTATGGCTACACCTTC. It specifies CAWTRRDRGLYGYTF.

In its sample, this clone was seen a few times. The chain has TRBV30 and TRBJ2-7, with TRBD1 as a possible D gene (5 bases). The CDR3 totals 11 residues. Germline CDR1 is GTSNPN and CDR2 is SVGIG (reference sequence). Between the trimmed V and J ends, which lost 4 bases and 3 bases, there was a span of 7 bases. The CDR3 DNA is TGTGCCTGGAATCAGGGCTACGAGCAGTACTTC. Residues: CAWNQGYEQYF.